Presented here are 14 T cell receptor beta chains from one specimen sequenced in a study of T-cell reconstitution after alpha-beta-depleted transplantation in children. As it was prepared, the TCRbeta library received unique molecular identifiers. MiXCR was run by TCRdb on the PCR reads, yielding one entry per CDR3 protein. The sample includes some 110,000 distinct CDR3 sequences, about 9.4% of them seen just once. Here the sequenced sample was PBMCs, taken before TCRalphabeta/CD19-depleted stem cell transplant. All receptors derive from a boy between 2 and 10 years old with acute lymphoblastic leukemia, due to receive a stem cell transplant.

A few counts support this clonotype. The V gene is TRBV21-1, the J gene TRBJ2-3. TRBV21-1 is flagged as a pseudogene. The length of the CDR3 is 12 residues. The CDR3 DNA follows: TGTGCCAGCCACCCACTTCCGGATACGCAGTATTTT. Amino acids: CASHPLPDTQYF.

V usage is TRBV28 and J usage is TRBJ2-1; a weak D match, TRBD1 (6 bases). Trimming took off 5 bases at V and 9 bases at J, with 11 bases between the two ends. The length of the CDR3 is 12 residues. Per germline, CDR1 MDHEN and CDR2 SYDVKM. CDR3 sequence (DNA): TGTGCCAGCAGTCAATGGACAGCTGAGCAGTTCTTC. It codes for CASSQWTAEQFF.

This chain links TRBV7-9 with TRBJ2-5; 11 bases align to TRBD1. Germline CDR1 reads SEHNR; CDR2 reads FQNEAQ (reference sequence). J lost 5 bases, V lost 4 bases, and 9 bases had no gene match. This CDR3 contains 16 residues. The CDR3 DNA reads as TGTGCCAGCAGCTCCGGACAGGGGGCGGTAAGGGAGACCCAGTACTTC. Encoded protein: CASSSGQGAVRETQYF.

In the case of this clonotype: A much larger clone lies one base from this, so it may be a read error. No DNA is shown, since the ends of the CDR3 on it are uncertain; the CDR3 is the one TCRdb lists. This sequence joins TRBV5-1 and TRBJ2-3; the table names TRBD2, a call not compared with the DNA. The CDR3 is 16 amino acids in total, end residues counted. CDR1 SGHRS and CDR2 YFSETQ come from the germline V gene. This chain's CDR3 is CASSLAFAGGADTEYF.

This clonotype was seen ten or more times. V gene TRBV5-6 combines with J gene TRBJ1-1; no firm D call. Trimming pared 0 bases from V and 0 bases from J, leaving 15 bases between. From germline, CDR1 is SGHDT and CDR2 YYEEEE. The CDR3 spans 17 residues. CDR3 DNA sequence: TGTGCCAGCAGCTTGGAACTACATCGTTTCATGAACACTGAAGCTTTCTTT. This translates into CASSLELHRFMNTEAFF.

Many counts were recorded for this clonotype. The chain has TRBV5-1 and TRBJ1-1; D not resolved. V was cut by 3 bases and J by 4 bases, with 16 bases left in between. Per germline, CDR1 SGHRS and CDR2 YFSETQ. This CDR3 has 15 amino acids. The CDR3 spells CASSSTHAMITEAFF. In DNA form, the CDR3 reads TGCGCCAGCAGCTCCACTCACGCGATGATCACTGAAGCTTTCTTT. The full variable domain, its missing parts supplied by reference TRBV5-1 and TRBJ1-1, is KAGVTQTPRYLIKTRGQQVTLSCSPISGHRSVSWYQQTPGQGLQFLFEYFSETQRNKGNFPGRFSGRQFSNSRSEMNVSTLELGDSALYLCASSSTHAMITEAFFGQGTRLTVV.

This clonotype showed up many times. V and J are TRBV5-1 and TRBJ2-1; D gene uncertain. Germline lookup yields CDR1 SGHRS and CDR2 YFSETQ. Trimming stripped 0 bases from V and 4 bases from J, with 5 bases between. The CDR3 runs 13 residues. The CDR3 DNA reads TGCGCCAGCAGCTTGGCCATTTACAATGAGCAGTTCTTC. This encodes CASSLAIYNEQFF. Combining the CDR3 with reference TRBV5-1 and TRBJ2-1 gives the whole variable domain KAGVTQTPRYLIKTRGQQVTLSCSPISGHRSVSWYQQTPGQGLQFLFEYFSETQRNKGNFPGRFSGRQFSNSRSEMNVSTLELGDSALYLCASSLAIYNEQFFGPGTRLTVL.

This clonotype was picked up many times. The chain carries TRBV19 and TRBJ2-1; TRBD1 aligns across 7 bases. V dropped 6 bases and J dropped 3; count of bases not matched to a gene: 5. The CDR3 length is 14 residues. Germline values: CDR1 LNHDA, CDR2 SQIVND (reference sequence). The CDR3 protein is CASSPTGDYNEQFF. The CDR3 coding sequence is TGTGCCAGTAGCCCCACAGGGGACTACAATGAGCAGTTCTTC.

This clonotype was counted ten times or more. The CDR3: CASSLRLGKGSYNEQFF. The CDR3 bases are TGTGCCAGCAGTTTACGTCTCGGGAAAGGGTCCTACAATGAGCAGTTCTTC. The chain employs TRBV12-3 or TRBV12-4 and TRBJ2-1, with D maybe TRBD2 (5 bases). The CDR3 is made up of 17 amino acids. The ends were cut back, 2 bases at V and 1 base at J, with 15 bases in the middle.

The chain uses TRBV25-1 and TRBJ2-1, with D uncertain. Germline CDR1 is MGHDK and CDR2 is SYGVNS. V dropped 4 bases and J dropped 3 bases, with 13 bases sitting between them. The CDR3 is 15 residues long. CDR3 region: CASSAPTLYYNEQFF. The CDR3, as DNA: TGTGCCAGCAGTGCTCCAACGCTGTACTACAATGAGCAGTTCTTC.

This clonotype was observed a few times. In nucleotides, the CDR3 is TGTGCCAGCAGTTCAAATACTCTCCTGAGCTCCTACAATGAGCAGTTCTTC. Its protein is CASSSNTLLSSYNEQFF. The V call is TRBV27, the J call TRBJ2-1; D remains ambiguous. The germline gives CDR1 MNHEY, CDR2 SMNVEV (reference sequence). The CDR3 covers 17 residues. V lost 4 bases and J lost 0, with 16 bases in between.

Ten or more counts support this clonotype. The chain carries TRBV29-1 and TRBJ2-3; TRBD2 matches 7 bases. CDR1 is SQVTM, CDR2 ANQGSEA, per germline. CDR3 length: 13 amino acids. Germline trimming cut 4 bases from V and 4 bases from J; bases unmatched to any gene: 5. This CDR3 is CSVAGGSADTQYF. The CDR3 DNA follows: TGCAGCGTTGCAGGCGGGAGCGCAGATACGCAGTATTTT.

This clonotype was detected a few times. The rearrangement joins TRBV10-3 to TRBJ2-1, with a weak D call TRBD1 (6 bases). Trimming stripped 0 bases from V and 10 bases from J, with 7 bases between. The CDR3 consists of 12 residues. From germline, CDR1 is ENHRY and CDR2 SYGVKD. For the CDR3, the DNA is TGTGCCATCAGTGAGTCTGGGGGCGAGCAGTTCTTC. The encoded protein is CAISESGGEQFF.

This clonotype was picked up many times. The chain links TRBV10-2 to TRBJ2-1; D is tentatively TRBD1 or TRBD2 (5 bases each). The length of the CDR3 is 12 residues. Trimming left V 6 bases short and J 10 bases short, with 13 bases between. Germline CDR1 WSHSY, CDR2 SAAADI. The CDR3 DNA reads TGCGCCAGCAGGCAGGCCGGGACGGAGCAGTTCTTC. Translating gives CASRQAGTEQFF.